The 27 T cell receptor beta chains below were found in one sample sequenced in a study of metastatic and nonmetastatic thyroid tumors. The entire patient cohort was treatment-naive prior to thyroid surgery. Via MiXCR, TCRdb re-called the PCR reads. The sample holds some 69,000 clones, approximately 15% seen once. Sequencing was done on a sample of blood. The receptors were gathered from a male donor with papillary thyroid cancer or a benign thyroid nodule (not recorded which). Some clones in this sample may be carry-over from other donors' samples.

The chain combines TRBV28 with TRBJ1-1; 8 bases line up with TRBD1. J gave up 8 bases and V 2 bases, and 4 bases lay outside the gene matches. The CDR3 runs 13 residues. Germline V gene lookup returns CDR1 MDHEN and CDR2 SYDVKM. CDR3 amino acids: CASSLPGTGEAFF. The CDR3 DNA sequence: TGTGCCAGCAGTTTACCTGGGACAGGAGAAGCTTTCTTT.

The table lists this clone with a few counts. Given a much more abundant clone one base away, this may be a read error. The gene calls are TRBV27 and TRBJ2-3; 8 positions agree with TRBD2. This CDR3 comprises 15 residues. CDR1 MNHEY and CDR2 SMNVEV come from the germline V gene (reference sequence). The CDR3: CASTNSGIGTDTHYF. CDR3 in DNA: TGTGCCAGCACTAATAGCGGGATTGGCACAGATACGCATTATTTT.

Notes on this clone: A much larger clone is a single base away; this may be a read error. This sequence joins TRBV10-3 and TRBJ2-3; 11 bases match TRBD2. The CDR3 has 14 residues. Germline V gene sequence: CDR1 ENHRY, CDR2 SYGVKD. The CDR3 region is CAAGPSGRTDTRYF. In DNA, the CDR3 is TGTGCCGCAGGGCCTAGCGGGAGGACAGATACGCGGTATTTT.

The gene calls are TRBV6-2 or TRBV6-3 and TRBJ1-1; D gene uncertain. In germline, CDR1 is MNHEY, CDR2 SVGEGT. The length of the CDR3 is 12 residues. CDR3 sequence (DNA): TGTGAAAGCAGTTTGGCAGGCACTGAAGCTTTCTTT. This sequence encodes CESSLAGTEAFF.

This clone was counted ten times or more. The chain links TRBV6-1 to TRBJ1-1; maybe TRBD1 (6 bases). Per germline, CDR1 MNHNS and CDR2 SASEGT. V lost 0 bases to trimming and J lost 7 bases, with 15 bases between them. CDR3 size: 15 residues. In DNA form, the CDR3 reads TGTGCCAGCAGTGAAGCGCGGGGGGCGCGAGGTGAAGCTTTCTTT. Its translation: CASSEARGARGEAFF.

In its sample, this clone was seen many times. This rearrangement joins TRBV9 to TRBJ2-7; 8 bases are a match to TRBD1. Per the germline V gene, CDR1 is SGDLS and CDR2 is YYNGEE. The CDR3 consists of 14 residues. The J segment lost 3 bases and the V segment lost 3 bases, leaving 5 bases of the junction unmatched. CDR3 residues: CASSETGADYEQYF. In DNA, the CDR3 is TGTGCCAGCAGCGAGACAGGGGCCGACTACGAGCAGTACTTC.

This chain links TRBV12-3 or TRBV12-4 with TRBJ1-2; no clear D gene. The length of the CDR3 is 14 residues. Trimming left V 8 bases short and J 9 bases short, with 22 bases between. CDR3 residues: CASLRWVSHGCYTF. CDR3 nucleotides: TGTGCCAGCCTTCGATGGGTTTCGCATGGGTGCTACACCTTC.

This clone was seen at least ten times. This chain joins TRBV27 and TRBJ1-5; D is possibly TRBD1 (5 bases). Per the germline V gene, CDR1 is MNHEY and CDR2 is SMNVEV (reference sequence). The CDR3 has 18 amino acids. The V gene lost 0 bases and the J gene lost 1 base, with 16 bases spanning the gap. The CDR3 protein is CASSLSRGPFDSNQPQHF. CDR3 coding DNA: TGTGCCAGCAGTTTATCGAGGGGTCCGTTTGACAGCAATCAGCCCCAGCATTTT.

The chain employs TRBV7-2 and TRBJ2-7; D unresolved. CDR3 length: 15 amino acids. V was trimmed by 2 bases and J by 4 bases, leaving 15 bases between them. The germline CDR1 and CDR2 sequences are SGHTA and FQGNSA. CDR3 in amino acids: CASSLMGSPCYEQYF. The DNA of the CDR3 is TGTGCCAGCAGCTTAATGGGGTCCCCATGTTACGAGCAGTACTTC.

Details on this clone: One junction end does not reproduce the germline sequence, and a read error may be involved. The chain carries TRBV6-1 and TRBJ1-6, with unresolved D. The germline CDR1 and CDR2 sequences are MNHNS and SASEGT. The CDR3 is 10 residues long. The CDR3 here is CASSDRAVSF. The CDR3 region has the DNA TGTGCCAGCAGTGATAGGGCAGTCAGTTTT.

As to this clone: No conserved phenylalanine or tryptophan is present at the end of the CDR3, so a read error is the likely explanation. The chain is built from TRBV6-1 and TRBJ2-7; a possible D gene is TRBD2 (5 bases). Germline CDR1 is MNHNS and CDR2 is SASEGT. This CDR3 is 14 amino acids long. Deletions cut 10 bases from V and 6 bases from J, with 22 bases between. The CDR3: CANTPTTGRGEQYI. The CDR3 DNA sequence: TGTGCCAACACGCCCACCACGGGGAGAGGCGAGCAGTACATC.

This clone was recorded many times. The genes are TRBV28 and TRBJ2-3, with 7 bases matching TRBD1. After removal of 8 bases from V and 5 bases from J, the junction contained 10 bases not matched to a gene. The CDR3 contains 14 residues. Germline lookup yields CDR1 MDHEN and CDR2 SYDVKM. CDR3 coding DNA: TGTGCCAGCGACCGGGACAGCGTTGGAGATACGCAGTATTTT. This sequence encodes CASDRDSVGDTQYF.

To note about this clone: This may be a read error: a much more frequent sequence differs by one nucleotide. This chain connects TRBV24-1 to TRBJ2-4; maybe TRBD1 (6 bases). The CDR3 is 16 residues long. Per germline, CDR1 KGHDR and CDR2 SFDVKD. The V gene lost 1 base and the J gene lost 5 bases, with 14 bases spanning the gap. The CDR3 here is CATSDFPTGQENIQYF. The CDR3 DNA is TGTGCCACCAGTGATTTTCCAACAGGGCAGGAAAACATTCAGTACTTC.

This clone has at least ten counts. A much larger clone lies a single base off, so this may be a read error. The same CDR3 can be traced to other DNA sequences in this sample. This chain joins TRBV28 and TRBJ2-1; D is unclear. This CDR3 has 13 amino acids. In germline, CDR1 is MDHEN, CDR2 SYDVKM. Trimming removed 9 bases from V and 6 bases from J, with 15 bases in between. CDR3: CARISFAGNEQFF. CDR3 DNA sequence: TGTGCCAGAATTTCTTTCGCAGGCAATGAGCAGTTCTTC.

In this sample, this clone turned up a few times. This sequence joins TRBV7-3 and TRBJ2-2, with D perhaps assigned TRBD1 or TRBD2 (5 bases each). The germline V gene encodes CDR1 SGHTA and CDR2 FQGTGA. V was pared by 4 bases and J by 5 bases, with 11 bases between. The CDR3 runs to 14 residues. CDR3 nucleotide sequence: TGTGCCAGCAGCTCTGGGTGGGGGACCGGGGAGCTGTTTTTT. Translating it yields CASSSGWGTGELFF.

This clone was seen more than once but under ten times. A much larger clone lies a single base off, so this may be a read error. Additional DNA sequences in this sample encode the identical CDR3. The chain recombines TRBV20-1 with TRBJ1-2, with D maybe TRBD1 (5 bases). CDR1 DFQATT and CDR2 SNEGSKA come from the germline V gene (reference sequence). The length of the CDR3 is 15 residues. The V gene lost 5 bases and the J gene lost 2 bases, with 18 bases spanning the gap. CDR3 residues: CSASQGDVVNYGYTF. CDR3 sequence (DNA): TGCAGTGCTTCTCAGGGCGATGTGGTAAACTATGGCTACACCTTC.

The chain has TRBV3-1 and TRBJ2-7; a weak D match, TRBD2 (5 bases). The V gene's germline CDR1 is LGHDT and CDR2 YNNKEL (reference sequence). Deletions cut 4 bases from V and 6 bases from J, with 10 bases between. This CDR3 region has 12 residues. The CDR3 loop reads CASSPRSGEQYF. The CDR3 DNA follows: TGTGCCAGCAGCCCACGGAGCGGCGAGCAGTACTTC.

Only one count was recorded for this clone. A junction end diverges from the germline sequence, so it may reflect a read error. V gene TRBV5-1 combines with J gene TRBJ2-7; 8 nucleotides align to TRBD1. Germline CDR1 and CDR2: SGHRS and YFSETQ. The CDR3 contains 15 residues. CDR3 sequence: CASILGTGLSYEQYF. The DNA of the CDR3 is TGCGCCAGCATCTTGGGGACAGGTTTGTCCTACGAGCAGTACTTC.

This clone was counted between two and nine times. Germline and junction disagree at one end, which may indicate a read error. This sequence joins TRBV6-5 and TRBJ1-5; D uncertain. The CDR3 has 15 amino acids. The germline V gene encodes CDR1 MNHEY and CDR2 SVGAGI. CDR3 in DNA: TGTGCCAGCGGTTACTCGGTGACCTTAAATCAGCCCCAGCATTTT. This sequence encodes CASGYSVTLNQPQHF.

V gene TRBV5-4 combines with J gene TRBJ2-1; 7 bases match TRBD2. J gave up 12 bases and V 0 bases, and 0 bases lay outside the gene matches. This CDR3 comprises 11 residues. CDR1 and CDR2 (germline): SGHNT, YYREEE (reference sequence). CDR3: CASSLGLAQFF. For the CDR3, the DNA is TGTGCCAGCAGCTTGGGACTAGCGCAGTTCTTC. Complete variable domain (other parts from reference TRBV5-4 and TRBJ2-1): ETGVTQSPTHLIKTRGQQVTLRCSSQSGHNTVSWYQQALGQGPQFIFQYYREEENGRGNFPPRFSGLQFPNYSSELNVNALELDDSALYLCASSLGLAQFFGPGTRLTVL.

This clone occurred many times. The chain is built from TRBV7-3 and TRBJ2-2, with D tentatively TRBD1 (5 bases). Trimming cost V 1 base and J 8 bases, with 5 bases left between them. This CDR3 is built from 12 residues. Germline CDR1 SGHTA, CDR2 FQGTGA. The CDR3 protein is CASSLRQGELFF. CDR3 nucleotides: TGTGCCAGCAGCTTAAGACAGGGGGAGCTGTTTTTT.

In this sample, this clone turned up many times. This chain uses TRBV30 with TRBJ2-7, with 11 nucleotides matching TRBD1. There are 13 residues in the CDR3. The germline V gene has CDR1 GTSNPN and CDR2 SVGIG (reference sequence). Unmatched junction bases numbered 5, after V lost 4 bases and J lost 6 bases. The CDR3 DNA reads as TGTGCCTGGACCCCCGGGACAGGGGGCGAGCAGTACGTC. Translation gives CAWTPGTGGEQYV.

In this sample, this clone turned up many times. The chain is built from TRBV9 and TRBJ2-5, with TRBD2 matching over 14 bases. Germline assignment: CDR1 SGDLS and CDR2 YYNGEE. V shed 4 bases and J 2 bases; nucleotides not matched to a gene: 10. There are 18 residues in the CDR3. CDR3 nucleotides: TGTGCCAGCAGCAGCGGGACTAGCGGGAGAATTGGACAAGAGACCCAGTACTTC. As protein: CASSSGTSGRIGQETQYF.

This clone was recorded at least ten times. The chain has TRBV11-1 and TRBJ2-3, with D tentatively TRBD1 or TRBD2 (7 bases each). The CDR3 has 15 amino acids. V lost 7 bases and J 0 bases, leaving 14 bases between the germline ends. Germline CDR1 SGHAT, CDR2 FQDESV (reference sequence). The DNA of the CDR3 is TGTGCCAGCACCCAGGGGGGGGCTAGCACAGATACGCAGTATTTT. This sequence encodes CASTQGGASTDTQYF.

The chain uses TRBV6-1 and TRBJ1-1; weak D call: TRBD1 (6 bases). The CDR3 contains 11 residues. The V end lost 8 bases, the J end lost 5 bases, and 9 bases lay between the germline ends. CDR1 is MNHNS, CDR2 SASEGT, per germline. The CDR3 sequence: CASDRKTEAFF. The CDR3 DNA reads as TGTGCCAGCGACAGGAAAACTGAAGCTTTCTTT.

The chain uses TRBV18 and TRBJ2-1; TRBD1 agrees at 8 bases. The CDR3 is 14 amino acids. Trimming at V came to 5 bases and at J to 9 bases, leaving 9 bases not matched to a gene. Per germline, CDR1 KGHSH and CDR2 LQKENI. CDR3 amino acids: CASSFGTGAGEQFF. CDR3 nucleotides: TGTGCCAGCTCATTCGGGACAGGTGCGGGTGAGCAGTTCTTC. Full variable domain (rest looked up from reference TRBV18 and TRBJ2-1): NAGVMQNPRHLVRRRGQEARLRCSPMKGHSHVYWYRQLPEEGLKFMVYLQKENIIDESGMPKERFSAEFPKEGPSILRIQQVVRGDSAAYFCASSFGTGAGEQFFGPGTRLTVL.

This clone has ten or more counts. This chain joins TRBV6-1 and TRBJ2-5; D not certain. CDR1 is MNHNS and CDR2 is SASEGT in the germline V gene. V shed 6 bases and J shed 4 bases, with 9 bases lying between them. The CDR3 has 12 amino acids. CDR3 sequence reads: CASRTSGETQYF. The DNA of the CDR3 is TGTGCCAGCAGGACCTCAGGAGAGACCCAGTACTTC.